A selection of T cell receptor beta chains follows, all from one sample in a study of T cell repertoires in cytomegalovirus infection. MiXCR, applied by TCRdb to the reads, yields one record per CDR3 protein. The repertoire consists of fewer than 850,000 distinct CDR3 sequences, with almost 30% occurring once and the leading ten covering 10% to 15%. Their cognate antigens are unknown. Sequencing used cultured CD8+ T cells from PBMCs, obtained from culture after CMV antigen stimulation. The receptors originated from a human donor in good health (CMV status not recorded). Some clones in this sample may be carry-over from other donors' samples. The CDR3 runs from the conserved cysteine through the conserved F or W. A D gene is named only where the DNA matches it firmly. Some rows have no size entry. The others give once, few or many, or a class for an expanded clone.

v_gene	abundance	j_gene	d_gene	CDR3aa	CDR3nt
TRBV7-9	many	TRBJ1-4	TRBD1	CASSGDRGSTNEKLFF	TGTGCCAGCAGCGGGGACAGGGGATCAACTAATGAAAAACTGTTTTTT
TRBV4-1	.	TRBJ2-1	.	CASSQVAGSSYDEQFF	TGCGCCAGCAGCCAAGTGGCAGGGAGCTCCTACGATGAGCAGTTCTTC
TRBV5-6	.	TRBJ1-6	.	CASSNPGAQGSYNSPLHF	TGTGCCAGCAGCAATCCAGGGGCGCAGGGCTCCTATAATTCACCCCTCCACTTT
TRBV15	few	TRBJ1-4	.	CATSEGYGREKLFF	TGTGCCACCAGCGAGGGGTACGGGCGCGAAAAACTGTTTTTT
TRBV2	few	TRBJ2-3	TRBD2	CASTEGGASTDTQYF	TGTGCCAGCACCGAGGGAGGGGCTAGCACAGATACGCAGTATTTT
TRBV6-2/TRBV6-3	.	TRBJ1-5	.	CASSDGGGINQPQHF	TGTGCCAGCAGTGACGGGGGAGGGATAAATCAGCCCCAGCATTTT
TRBV7-6	.	TRBJ1-4	TRBD1	CASSTGQGFSGDEKLFF	TGTGCTAGCAGCACTGGACAGGGTTTCTCAGGGGATGAAAAACTGTTTTTT
TRBV28	few	TRBJ1-2	.	CASSFMEGIYGYTF	TGTGCCAGCAGTTTTATGGAGGGAATCTATGGCTACACCTTC
TRBV7-2	many	TRBJ2-3	.	CASSLSGFGTDTQYF	TGTGCCAGCAGCTTGAGCGGTTTTGGCACAGATACGCAGTATTTT
TRBV6-1	.	TRBJ1-1	.	CASSVSRVNTEAFF	TGTGCCAGCAGTGTATCCAGGGTGAACACTGAAGCTTTCTTT
TRBV5-1	many	TRBJ2-5	.	CASSSWGGPDETQYF	TGCGCCAGCAGCTCCTGGGGGGGGCCAGACGAGACCCAGTACTTC
TRBV7-8	many	TRBJ2-7	.	CASSRGTVESYEQYF	TGTGCCAGCAGCCGCGGGACGGTAGAATCCTACGAGCAGTACTTC
TRBV12-3/TRBV12-4	.	TRBJ2-5	TRBD2	CASSLTSGDRMETQYF	TGTGCCAGCAGTTTAACTAGCGGGGACCGTATGGAGACCCAGTACTTC
TRBV12-3/TRBV12-4	.	TRBJ2-5	.	CASTQLGETQYF	TGTGCCAGCACCCAACTAGGGGAGACCCAGTACTTC
TRBV27	.	TRBJ1-3	.	CASSPLVSGNTIYF	TGTGCCAGCAGTCCCTTGGTCTCTGGAAACACCATATATTTT
TRBV2	.	TRBJ1-2	.	CASRERVYGYTF	TGTGCCAGCAGAGAGCGTGTCTATGGCTACACCTTC
TRBV7-8	many	TRBJ1-4	.	CASSLTEAATNEKLFF	TGTGCCAGCAGCTTAACAGAGGCAGCAACTAATGAAAAACTGTTTTTT